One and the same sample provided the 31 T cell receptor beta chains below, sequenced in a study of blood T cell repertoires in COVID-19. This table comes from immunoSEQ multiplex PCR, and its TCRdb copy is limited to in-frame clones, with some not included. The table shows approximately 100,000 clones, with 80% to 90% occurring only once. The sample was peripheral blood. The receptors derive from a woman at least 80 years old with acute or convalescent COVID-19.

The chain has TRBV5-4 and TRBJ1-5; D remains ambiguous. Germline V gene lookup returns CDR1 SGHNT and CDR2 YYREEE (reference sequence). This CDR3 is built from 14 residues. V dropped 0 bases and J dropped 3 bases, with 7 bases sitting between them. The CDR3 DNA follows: TGTGCCAGCAGCTTGGACGGTTCCAATCAGCCCCAGCATTTT. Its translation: CASSLDGSNQPQHF.

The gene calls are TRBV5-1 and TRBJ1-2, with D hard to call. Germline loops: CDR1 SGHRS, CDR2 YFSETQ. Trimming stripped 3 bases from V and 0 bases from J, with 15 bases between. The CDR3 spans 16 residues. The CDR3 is CASSSATKSSNYGYTF. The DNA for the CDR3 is TGCGCCAGCAGCTCCGCCACGAAGAGCTCTAACTATGGCTACACCTTC.

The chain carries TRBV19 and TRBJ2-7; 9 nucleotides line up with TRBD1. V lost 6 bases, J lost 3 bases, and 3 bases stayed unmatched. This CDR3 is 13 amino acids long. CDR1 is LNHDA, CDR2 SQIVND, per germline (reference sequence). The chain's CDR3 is CASRLTGGYEQYF. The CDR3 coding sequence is TGTGCCAGTAGGCTGACAGGGGGCTACGAGCAGTACTTC.

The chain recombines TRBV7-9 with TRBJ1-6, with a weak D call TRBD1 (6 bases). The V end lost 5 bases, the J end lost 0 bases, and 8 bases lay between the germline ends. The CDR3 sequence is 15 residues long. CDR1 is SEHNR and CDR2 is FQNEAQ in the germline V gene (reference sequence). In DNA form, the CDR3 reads TGTGCCAGCAGCCCGGACAGCTCCTATAATTCACCCCTCCACTTT. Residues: CASSPDSSYNSPLHF.

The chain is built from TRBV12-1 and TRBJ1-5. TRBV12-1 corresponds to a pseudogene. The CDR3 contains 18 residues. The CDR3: CASSFAFNEGYSNQPQHF. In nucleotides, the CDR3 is TGTGCCAGCAGCTTTGCGTTCAACGAGGGATATAGCAATCAGCCCCAGCATTTT.

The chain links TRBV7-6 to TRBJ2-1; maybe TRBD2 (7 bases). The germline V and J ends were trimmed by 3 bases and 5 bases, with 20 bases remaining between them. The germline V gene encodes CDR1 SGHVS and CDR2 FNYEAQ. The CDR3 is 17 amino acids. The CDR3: CASSFSFTGGLNNEQFF. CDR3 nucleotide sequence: TGTGCCAGCAGCTTTAGCTTTACCGGGGGGCTCAACAATGAGCAGTTCTTC.

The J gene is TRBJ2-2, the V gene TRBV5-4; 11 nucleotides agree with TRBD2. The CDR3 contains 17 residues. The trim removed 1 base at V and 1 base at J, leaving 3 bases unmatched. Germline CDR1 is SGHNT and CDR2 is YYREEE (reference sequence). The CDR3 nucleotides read TGTGCCAGCAGCTTGTGGACTAGCGGGCAGAACACCGGGGAGCTGTTTTTT. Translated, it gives CASSLWTSGQNTGELFF.

CDR3 residues: CASSFGATNEKLFF. CDR3 coding DNA: TGTGCCAGCAGTTTCGGGGCAACTAATGAAAAACTGTTTTTT. This sequence joins TRBV28 and TRBJ1-4; no firm D call. Trimming removed 3 bases at V and 0 bases at J, with 5 bases between. CDR1 MDHEN and CDR2 SYDVKM come from the germline V gene. The CDR3 sequence is 14 residues long.

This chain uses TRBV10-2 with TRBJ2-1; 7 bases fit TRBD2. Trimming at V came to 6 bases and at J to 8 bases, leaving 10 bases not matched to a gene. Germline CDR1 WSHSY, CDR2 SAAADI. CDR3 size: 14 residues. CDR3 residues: CASRTGRGPYEQFF. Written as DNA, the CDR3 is TGCGCCAGCAGGACGGGGAGGGGTCCCTATGAGCAGTTCTTC.

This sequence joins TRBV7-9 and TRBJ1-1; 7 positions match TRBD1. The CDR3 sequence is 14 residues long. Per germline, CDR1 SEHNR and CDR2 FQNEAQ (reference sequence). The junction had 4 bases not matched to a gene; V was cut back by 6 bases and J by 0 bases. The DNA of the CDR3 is TGTGCCAGCAGATTGGGACAGTTGAACACTGAAGCTTTCTTT. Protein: CASRLGQLNTEAFF.

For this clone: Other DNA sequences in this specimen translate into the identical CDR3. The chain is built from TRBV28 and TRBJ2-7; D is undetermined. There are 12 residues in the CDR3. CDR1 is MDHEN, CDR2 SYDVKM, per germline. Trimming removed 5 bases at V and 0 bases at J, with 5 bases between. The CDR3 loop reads CASSPFSYEQYF. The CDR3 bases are TGTGCCAGCAGTCCGTTCTCCTACGAGCAGTACTTC. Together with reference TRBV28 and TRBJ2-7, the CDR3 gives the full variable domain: DVKVTQSSRYLVKRTGEKVFLECVQDMDHENMFWYRQDPGLGLRLIYFSYDVKMKEKGDIPEGYSVSREKKERFSLILESASTNQTSMYLCASSPFSYEQYFGPGTRLTVT.

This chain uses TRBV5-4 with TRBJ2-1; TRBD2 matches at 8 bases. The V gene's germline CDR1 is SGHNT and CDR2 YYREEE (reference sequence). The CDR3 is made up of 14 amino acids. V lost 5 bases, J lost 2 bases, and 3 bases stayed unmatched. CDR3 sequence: CASRPGGAYNEQFF. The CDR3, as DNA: TGTGCCAGCAGACCCGGGGGGGCCTACAATGAGCAGTTCTTC.

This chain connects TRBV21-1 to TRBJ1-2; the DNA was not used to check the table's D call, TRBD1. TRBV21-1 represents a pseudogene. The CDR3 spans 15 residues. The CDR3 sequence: CASSLLNRNGYGYTF. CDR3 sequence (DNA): TGTGCCAGCAGCTTACTAAACAGGAATGGCTATGGCTACACCTTC.

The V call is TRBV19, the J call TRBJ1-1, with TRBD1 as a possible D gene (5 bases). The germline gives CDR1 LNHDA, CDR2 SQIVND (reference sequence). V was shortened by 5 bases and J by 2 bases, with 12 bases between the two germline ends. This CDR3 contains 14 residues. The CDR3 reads CASSLADSNTEAFF. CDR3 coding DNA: TGTGCCAGTAGTCTTGCAGACAGCAACACTGAAGCTTTCTTT.

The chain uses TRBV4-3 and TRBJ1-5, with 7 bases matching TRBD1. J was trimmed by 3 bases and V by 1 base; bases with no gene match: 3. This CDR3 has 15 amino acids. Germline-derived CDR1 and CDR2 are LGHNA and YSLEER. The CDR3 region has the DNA TGCGCCAGCAGCCAAGTGACAGGGAACAATCAGCCCCAGCATTTT. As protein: CASSQVTGNNQPQHF.

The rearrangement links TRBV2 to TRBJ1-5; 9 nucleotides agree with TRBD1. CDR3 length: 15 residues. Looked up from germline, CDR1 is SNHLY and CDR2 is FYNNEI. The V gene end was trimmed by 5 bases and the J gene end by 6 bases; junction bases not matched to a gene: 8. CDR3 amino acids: CASSRTGDLSQPQHF. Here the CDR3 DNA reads TGTGCCAGCAGTCGGACAGGGGATTTAAGTCAGCCCCAGCATTTT.

The CDR3 bases are TGTGCCAGCAGCTTGGCGGGGAGGAGGACAAGCTCCTACGAGCAGTACTTC. Translating it yields CASSLAGRRTSSYEQYF. The V call is TRBV5-5, the J call TRBJ2-7; a possible D gene is TRBD2 (6 bases). The CDR3 totals 17 residues. Trimming took 0 bases from V and 0 from J, leaving 16 bases between them. The germline V gene has CDR1 SGHKS and CDR2 YYEKEE (reference sequence).

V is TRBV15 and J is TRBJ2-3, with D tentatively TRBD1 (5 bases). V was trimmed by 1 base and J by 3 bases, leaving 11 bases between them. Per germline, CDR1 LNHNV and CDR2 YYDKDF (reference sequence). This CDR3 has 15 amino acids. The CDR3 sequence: CATSRGQGVTDTQYF. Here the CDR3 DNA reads TGTGCCACCAGCAGAGGACAAGGGGTGACAGATACGCAGTATTTT.

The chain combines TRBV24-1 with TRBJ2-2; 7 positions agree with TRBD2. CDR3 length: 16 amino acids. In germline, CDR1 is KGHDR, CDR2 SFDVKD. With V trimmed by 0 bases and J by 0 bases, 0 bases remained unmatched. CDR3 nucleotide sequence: TGTGCCACCAGTGATTTGCGGGGGGCGAACACCGGGGAGCTGTTTTTT. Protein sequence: CATSDLRGANTGELFF.

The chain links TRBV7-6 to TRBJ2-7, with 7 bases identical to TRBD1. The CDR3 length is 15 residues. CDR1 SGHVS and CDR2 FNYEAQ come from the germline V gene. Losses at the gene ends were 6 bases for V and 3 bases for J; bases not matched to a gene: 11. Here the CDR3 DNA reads TGTGCCAGCAGGTCACAGGGGATTGGGAGCTACGAGCAGTACTTC. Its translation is CASRSQGIGSYEQYF.

CDR3 bases: TGTGCCAGCAGCCAAGATCGCGGGACCCAGTACTTC. Residues: CASSQDRGTQYF. The J gene is TRBJ2-5, the V gene TRBV14; D is uncertain. The CDR3 loop spans 12 amino acids. Germline V gene data show CDR1 as SGHDN and CDR2 as FVKESK. Trimming took 0 bases from V and 7 from J, leaving 6 bases between them.

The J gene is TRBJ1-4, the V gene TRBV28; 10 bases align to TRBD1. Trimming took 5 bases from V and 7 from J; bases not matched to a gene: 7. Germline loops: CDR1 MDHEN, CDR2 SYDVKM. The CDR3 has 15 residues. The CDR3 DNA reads TGTGCCAGCAGTCCTGGGACAGGGGAGGGTGAAAAACTGTTTTTT. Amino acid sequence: CASSPGTGEGEKLFF. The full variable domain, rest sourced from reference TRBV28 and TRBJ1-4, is DVKVTQSSRYLVKRTGEKVFLECVQDMDHENMFWYRQDPGLGLRLIYFSYDVKMKEKGDIPEGYSVSREKKERFSLILESASTNQTSMYLCASSPGTGEGEKLFFGSGTQLSVL.

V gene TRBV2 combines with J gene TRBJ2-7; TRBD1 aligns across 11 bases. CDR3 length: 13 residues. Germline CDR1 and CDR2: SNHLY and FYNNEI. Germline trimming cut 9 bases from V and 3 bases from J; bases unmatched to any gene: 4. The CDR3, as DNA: TGTGCCAGTCGGACAGGGGGCGGCTACGAGCAGTACTTC. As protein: CASRTGGGYEQYF.

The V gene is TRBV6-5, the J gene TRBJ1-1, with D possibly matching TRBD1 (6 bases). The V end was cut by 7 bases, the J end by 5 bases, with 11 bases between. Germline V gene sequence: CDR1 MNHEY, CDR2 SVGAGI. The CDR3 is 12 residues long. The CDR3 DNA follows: TGTGCCAGCAACGCCCAGGGGACTGAAGCTTTCTTT. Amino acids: CASNAQGTEAFF.

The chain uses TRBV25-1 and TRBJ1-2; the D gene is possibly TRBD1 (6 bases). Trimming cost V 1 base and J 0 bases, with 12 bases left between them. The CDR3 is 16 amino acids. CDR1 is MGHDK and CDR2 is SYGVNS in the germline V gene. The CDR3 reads CASSELGTTTNYGYTF. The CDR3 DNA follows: TGTGCCAGCAGTGAATTGGGGACAACTACTAACTATGGCTACACCTTC.

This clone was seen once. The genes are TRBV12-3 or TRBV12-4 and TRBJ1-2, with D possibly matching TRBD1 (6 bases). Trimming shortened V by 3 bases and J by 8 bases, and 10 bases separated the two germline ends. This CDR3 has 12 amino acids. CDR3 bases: TGTGCCAGCAGTTTCTTGGGACACGGCTACACCTTC. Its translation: CASSFLGHGYTF.

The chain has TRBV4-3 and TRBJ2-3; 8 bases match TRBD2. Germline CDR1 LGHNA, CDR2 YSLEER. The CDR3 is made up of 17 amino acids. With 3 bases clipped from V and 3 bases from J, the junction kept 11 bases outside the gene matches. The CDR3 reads CASSHDLRGGLTDTQYF. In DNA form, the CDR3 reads TGCGCCAGCAGCCATGACCTCCGGGGGGGCCTAACAGATACGCAGTATTTT.

Here the CDR3 reads CASSLLRNLRAQYF. The DNA for the CDR3 is TGTGCCAGCAGTTTATTGCGGAATCTACGAGCGCAGTACTTC. The chain has TRBV28 and TRBJ2-7; D unclear. V lost 1 base and J 9 bases, leaving 16 bases between the germline ends. Germline V gene data show CDR1 as MDHEN and CDR2 as SYDVKM. This CDR3 is built from 14 residues.

CDR3 region: CASGFDITLHHDGYTF. The DNA of the CDR3 is TGTGCTAGTGGTTTCGACATTACCCTACATCACGATGGCTACACCTTC. The V gene is TRBV12-5, the J gene TRBJ1-2, with D unclear. This CDR3 has 16 amino acids. V was cut by 3 bases and J by 6 bases, with 20 bases left in between. Germline V gene sequence: CDR1 LGHNT, CDR2 FRNRAP.

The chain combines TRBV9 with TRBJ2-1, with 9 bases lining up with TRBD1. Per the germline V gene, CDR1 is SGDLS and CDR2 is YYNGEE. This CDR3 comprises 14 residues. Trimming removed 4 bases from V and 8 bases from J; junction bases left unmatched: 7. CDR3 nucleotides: TGTGCCAGCAGCCTCTGGACAGGGGTGCATGAGCAGTTCTTC. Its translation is CASSLWTGVHEQFF.

This chain's CDR3 is CASSSRLAGYNEQFF. The DNA of the CDR3 is TGTGCCAGCAGCTCCCGACTAGCGGGGTACAATGAGCAGTTCTTC. The genes are TRBV13 and TRBJ2-1; 11 nucleotides agree with TRBD2. The CDR3 runs 15 residues. The V segment lost 4 bases and the J segment 4 bases; nucleotides outside the gene matches: 3. The germline CDR1 and CDR2 sequences are PRHDT and FYEKMQ (reference sequence).